This T cell receptor (beta chain) appears in the sequencing data of a study of identical twins. Study conclusions and caveats: Weaker excess sharing between twins was seen in beta out-of-frame sequences. Out-of-frame TCR alpha sharing in monozygotic twins exceeded recombination model predictions. High-abundance cord blood beta clonotypes had fewer insertions; memory repertoires showed none.

MiXCR, run by TCRdb on the 5' RACE reads, gives a single entry per CDR3 protein. The sample has some 660,000 distinct CDR3 sequences, 8.6% seen once; the top ten hold 0.8% to 1%. This clonotype was counted only a few times. Its antigen is as yet unknown. The CDR3 consists of 15 residues. The trim removed 5 bases at V and 6 bases at J, leaving 7 bases unmatched. Germline-derived CDR1 and CDR2 are DFQATT and SNEGSKA (reference sequence). These same records also appear under a second study, on yellow fever vaccine responses in identical twins.

J is TRBJ2-1 and V is TRBV20-1; 13 nucleotides align to TRBD2. The sample comprised PBMCs. This TCR derives from a young woman in good health. CDR3: CSAPGTSGNRNEQFF. The CDR3 DNA reads as TGCAGTGCTCCCGGGACTAGCGGGAACCGCAATGAGCAGTTCTTC.